This passage covers 8 T cell receptor beta chains from one sample sequenced in a study of OX40 agonist ivuxolimab in advanced cancers. Assay used: immunoSEQ multiplex PCR; TCRdb lists only in-frame clones, some missing. The sample includes more than 35,000 clones, more than 85% seen only once; the top ten take about 0.6%. Sequencing used CD4+ or CD8+ T cells sorted from blood, obtained in a trial of the OX40 agonist ivuxolimab. The receptors were sampled from an adult with an advanced solid tumor such as melanoma, head and neck, liver or kidney cancer.

The rearrangement joins TRBV18 to TRBJ2-2, with D possibly matching TRBD2 (5 bases). CDR1 KGHSH and CDR2 LQKENI come from the germline V gene. This CDR3 comprises 13 residues. Trimming stripped 6 bases from V and 5 bases from J, with 10 bases between. CDR3 loop: CASSPWETGELFF. The CDR3 nucleotides are TGTGCCAGCTCTCCTTGGGAGACCGGGGAGCTGTTTTTT.

This clone was recorded once. This chain's CDR3 is CASPRAQLQETQYF. For the CDR3, the DNA is TGTGCCAGCCCAAGGGCGCAGCTACAAGAGACCCAGTACTTC. V and J are TRBV28 and TRBJ2-5; no clear D gene. This CDR3 contains 14 residues. Between the trimmed V and J ends, which lost 8 bases and 2 bases, there was a span of 15 bases. In germline, CDR1 is MDHEN, CDR2 SYDVKM.

This clone was seen a single time. J is TRBJ2-7 and V is TRBV7-2; TRBD2 agrees at 10 bases. The CDR3 covers 15 residues. Losses at the gene ends were 2 bases for V and 0 bases for J; bases not matched to a gene: 1. Per the germline V gene, CDR1 is SGHTA and CDR2 is FQGNSA. CDR3: CASSLLAGASYEQYF. The CDR3 nucleotides are TGTGCCAGCAGCTTACTAGCGGGGGCCTCCTACGAGCAGTACTTC.

V gene TRBV18 combines with J gene TRBJ1-3; 9 positions agree with TRBD1. Trimming at V came to 5 bases and at J to 4 bases, leaving 9 bases not matched to a gene. Germline CDR1 KGHSH, CDR2 LQKENI. The CDR3 consists of 16 residues. The CDR3 sequence: CASSSTGGEPGNTIYF. As DNA, the CDR3 is TGTGCCAGCTCATCTACAGGGGGCGAACCCGGAAACACCATATATTTT.

The chain carries TRBV2 and TRBJ2-2, with a tentative D call TRBD2 (6 bases). The CDR3 is 15 amino acids. The germline gives CDR1 SNHLY, CDR2 FYNNEI. V lost 6 bases to trimming and J lost 1 base, with 12 bases between them. DNA of the CDR3: TGTGCCAGCAGGTGGGACTCCGGGAACACCGGGGAGCTGTTTTTT. Its translation is CASRWDSGNTGELFF.

This chain connects TRBV4-1 to TRBJ2-1, with D maybe TRBD1 (7 bases). The CDR3 totals 16 residues. Germline-derived CDR1 and CDR2 are MGHRA and YSYEKL. With 0 bases removed from V and 2 bases from J, the gap between germline ends came to 11 bases. In DNA, the CDR3 is TGCGCCAGCAGCCAAGAACAGGGGAGGACCTACAATGAGCAGTTCTTC. Translation gives CASSQEQGRTYNEQFF.

The chain joins TRBV6-6 to TRBJ1-4; no clear D. This CDR3 has 13 amino acids. Germline CDR1 is MNHNY and CDR2 is SVGAGI (reference sequence). V lost 1 base and J 8 bases, leaving 8 bases between the germline ends. The DNA of the CDR3 is TGTGCCAGCAGTTACTTACAGACGGAAAAACTGTTTTTT. Protein: CASSYLQTEKLFF.

The chain combines TRBV29-1 with TRBJ2-6; D may correspond to TRBD1 or TRBD2 (5 bases each). Germline-derived CDR1 and CDR2 are SQVTM and ANQGSEA. Trimming removed 4 bases at V and 7 bases at J, with 14 bases between. CDR3 length: 14 residues. The CDR3 DNA reads TGCAGCGTTGTCTCTGGGGGTTCAGCCAACGTCCTGACTTTC. It translates to CSVVSGGSANVLTF. The variable domain in full, completed from reference TRBV29-1 and TRBJ2-6, reads SAVISQKPSRDICQRGTSLTIQCQVDSQVTMMFWYRQQPGQSLTLIATANQGSEATYESGFVIDKFPISRPNLTFSTLTVSNMSPEDSSIYLCSVVSGGSANVLTFGAGSRLTVL.